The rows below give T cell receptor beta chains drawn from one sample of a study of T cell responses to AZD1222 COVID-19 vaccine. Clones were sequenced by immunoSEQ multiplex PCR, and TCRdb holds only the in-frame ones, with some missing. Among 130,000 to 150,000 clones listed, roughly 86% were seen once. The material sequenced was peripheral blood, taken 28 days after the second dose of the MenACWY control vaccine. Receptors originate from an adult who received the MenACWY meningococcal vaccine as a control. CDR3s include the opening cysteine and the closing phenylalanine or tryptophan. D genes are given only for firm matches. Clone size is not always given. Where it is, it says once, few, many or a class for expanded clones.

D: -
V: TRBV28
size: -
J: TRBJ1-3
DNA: TGTGCCAGCAGTTCGGGCAGGGTTGGAAACACCATATATTTT
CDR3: CASSSGRVGNTIYF

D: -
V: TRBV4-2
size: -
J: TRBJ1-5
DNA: TGTGCCAGCAGCCAAGACCGGATCGGGGGGGGGAATCAGCCCCAGCATTTT
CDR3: CASSQDRIGGGNQPQHF

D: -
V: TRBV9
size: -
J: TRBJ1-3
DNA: TGTGCCAGCAGCGGGGGACAAGTCTCTGGAAACACCATATATTTT
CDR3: CASSGGQVSGNTIYF

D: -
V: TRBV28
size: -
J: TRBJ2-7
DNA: TGTGCCAGCAGTTTCGACCGGGACATAACCTACGAGCAGTACTTC
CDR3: CASSFDRDITYEQYF

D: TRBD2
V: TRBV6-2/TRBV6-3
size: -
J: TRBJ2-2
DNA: TGTGCCAGCAGTTACGTCCGGACTAGCGGGCGGGTTAACACCGGGGAGCTGTTTTTT
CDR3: CASSYVRTSGRVNTGELFF

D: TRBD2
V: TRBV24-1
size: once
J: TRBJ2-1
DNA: TGTGCCACCAGTGATTTGACTAGCGGGGGAAATGAGCAGTTCTTC
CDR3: CATSDLTSGGNEQFF

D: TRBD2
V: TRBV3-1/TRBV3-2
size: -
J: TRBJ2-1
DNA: TGTGCCAGCAGCCCGCTAAGGCCTAGCGGGACTGAGCAGTTCTTC
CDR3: CASSPLRPSGTEQFF

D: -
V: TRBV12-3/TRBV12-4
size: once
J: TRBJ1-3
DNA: TGTGCCAGCAGTCCAACCCCAGTTAACACCATATATTTT
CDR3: CASSPTPVNTIYF

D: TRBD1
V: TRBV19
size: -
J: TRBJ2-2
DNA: TGTGCCAGTACCCGGGACAGGGGGATCACCGGGGAGCTGTTTTTT
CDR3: CASTRDRGITGELFF

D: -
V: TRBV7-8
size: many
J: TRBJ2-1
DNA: TGTGCCAGCAGCTTAACCAGTAACAATGAGCAGTTCTTC
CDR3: CASSLTSNNEQFF

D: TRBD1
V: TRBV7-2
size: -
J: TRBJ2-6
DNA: TGTGCCAGCAGCCCTAGCAGGACAGGCTCTGGGGCCAACGTCCTGACTTTC
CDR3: CASSPSRTGSGANVLTF

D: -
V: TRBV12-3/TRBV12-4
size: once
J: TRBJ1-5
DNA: TGTGCCAGCAGTTTCGGCAATCAGCCCCAGCATTTT
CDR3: CASSFGNQPQHF

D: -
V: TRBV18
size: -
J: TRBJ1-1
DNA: TGTGCCAGCTCACCACCAAACCGCGGGGGCATCACTGAAGCTTTCTTT
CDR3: CASSPPNRGGITEAFF

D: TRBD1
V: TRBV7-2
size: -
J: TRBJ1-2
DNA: TGTGCCAGCAGCCACCGGGACAGGGTCGATGGCTACACCTTC
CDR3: CASSHRDRVDGYTF

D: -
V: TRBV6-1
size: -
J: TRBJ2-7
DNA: TGTGCCAGCAGTGAACAATTGGGTAACGAGCAGTACTTC
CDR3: CASSEQLGNEQYF

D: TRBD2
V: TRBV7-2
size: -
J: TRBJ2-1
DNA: TGTGCCAGCAGCTTAGTCGCGGGAGGGTCCCTTGAGCAGTTCTTC
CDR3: CASSLVAGGSLEQFF

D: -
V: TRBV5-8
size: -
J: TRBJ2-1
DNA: TGTGCCAGCAGCCCGGGGAAGGGGCAGGGCTTGGAGCAGTTCTTC
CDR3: CASSPGKGQGLEQFF

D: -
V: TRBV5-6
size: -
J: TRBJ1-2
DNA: TGTGCCAGCAGCTCGCGACAGGCCCCACTTGGGAAGAGCTATGGCTACACCTTC
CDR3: CASSSRQAPLGKSYGYTF

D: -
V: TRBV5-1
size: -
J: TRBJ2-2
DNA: TGCGCCAGCAGCTTGACCTCGTTATACACCGGGGAGCTGTTTTTT
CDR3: CASSLTSLYTGELFF

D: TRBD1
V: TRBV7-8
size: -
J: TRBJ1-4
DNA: TGTGCCAGCAGCCGGTACGGGACAGCCTATGAAAAACTGTTTTTT
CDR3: CASSRYGTAYEKLFF

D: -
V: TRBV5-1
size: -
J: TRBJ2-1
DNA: TGCGCCAGCAGCTTGGATACACCGAGGGCCAATGAGCAGTTCTTC
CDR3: CASSLDTPRANEQFF

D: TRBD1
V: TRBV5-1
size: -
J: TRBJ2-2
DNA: TGCGCCAGCAGCGGGACAGAGAAAAACACCGGGGAGCTGTTTTTT
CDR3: CASSGTEKNTGELFF

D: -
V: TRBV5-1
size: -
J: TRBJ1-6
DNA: TGCGCCAGCAGCTTGGCCCCCCCAGGGCTTAATTCACCCCTCCACTTT
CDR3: CASSLAPPGLNSPLHF

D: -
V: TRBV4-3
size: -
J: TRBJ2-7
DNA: TGCGCCAGCAGCGATGACATCAACTCCTACGAGCAGTACTTC
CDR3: CASSDDINSYEQYF

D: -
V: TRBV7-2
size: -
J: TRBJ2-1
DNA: TGTGCCAGCAGCTTATCAGACGGTTACAATGAGCAGTTCTTC
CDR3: CASSLSDGYNEQFF

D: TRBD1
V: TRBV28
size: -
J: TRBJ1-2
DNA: TGTGCCAGCATTGGAGACAGGGCCTATGGCTACACCTTC
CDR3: CASIGDRAYGYTF

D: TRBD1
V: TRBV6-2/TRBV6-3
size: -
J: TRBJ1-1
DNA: TGTGCCAGCAGTTTCAGGGGGCCTACTGAAGCTTTCTTT
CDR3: CASSFRGPTEAFF

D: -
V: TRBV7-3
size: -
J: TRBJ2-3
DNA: TGTGCCAGCGGGCGGGGTGGCACAGATACGCAGTATTTT
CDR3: CASGRGGTDTQYF

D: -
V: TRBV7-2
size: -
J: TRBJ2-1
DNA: TGTGCCAGCAGCTCCCAAGGCCGACTAGGGGTTGCGATCTTC
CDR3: CASSSQGRLGVAIF

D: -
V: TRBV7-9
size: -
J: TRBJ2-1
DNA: TGTGCCAGCAGCTTAGCGCGGGGACAGAGTTACAATGAGCAGTTCTTC
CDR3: CASSLARGQSYNEQFF

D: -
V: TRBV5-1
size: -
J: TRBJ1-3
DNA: TGCGCCAGCAGCTTGGAGGGGCTATCTGGAAACACCATATATTTT
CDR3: CASSLEGLSGNTIYF

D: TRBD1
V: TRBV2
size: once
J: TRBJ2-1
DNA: TGTGCCAGCTGCCAGGACAGGGAAATCTGTGCGGGCTACAATGAGCAGTTCTTC
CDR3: CASCQDREICAGYNEQFF

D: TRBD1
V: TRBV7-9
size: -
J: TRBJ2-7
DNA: TGTGCCAGCAGCCTTCCTAGGACAGGGGTAACCTACGAGCAGTACTTC
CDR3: CASSLPRTGVTYEQYF